This TCR beta chain was recovered during a study of cytomegalovirus exposure and HLA in healthy donors. Study details: Tens of millions of unique TCRs from HLA-typed donors were held in an early release of data.

Study findings and constraints: Further analysis, carried out later, found HLA-associated TCR beta chains more clonally expanded than equally common other chains.

The PCR employed 60 Vbeta primers together with 13 Jbeta primers. Some clones are missing from TCRdb's copy, which holds only in-frame ones; the method was immunoSEQ multiplex PCR. The sample carries 95,000 to 150,000 clones, more than 65% recorded once. Of note for this clone: Its antigen is as yet unknown.

With V trimmed by 0 bases and J by 2 bases, 2 bases remained unmatched. Germline V gene data show CDR1 as SGHDT and CDR2 as YYEEEE. CDR3 length: 16 residues. Sample: PBMCs. This chain joins TRBV5-6 and TRBJ2-6; 7 positions match TRBD1. The origin of this receptor is a human donor in good health. CDR3 loop: CASSLGDRAGANVLTF. In DNA form, the CDR3 reads TGTGCCAGCAGCTTGGGAGACAGGGCTGGGGCCAACGTCCTGACTTTC.